This T cell receptor (beta chain) comes out of a study of regulatory T cells in long-lasting Graves disease. Study-level results: Lower TCR diversity characterized persistent Graves' patients relative to newly diagnosed patients. In persistent patients, shared public clonotypes (over 2,500) outnumbered those in new patients (about 970).

This clonotype appeared a few times. Its antigen remains unknown. The authors built TCR beta libraries using iRepertoire HTBI primers and Arm-PCR of CDR3 regions. TCRdb redid the calling of the multiplex PCR reads with MiXCR, one entry per CDR3 protein. This table holds some 440,000 distinct CDR3 sequences, under 25% found once. Time point here: persistent/refractory GD, antithyroid drugs over 5 years with positive TRAb. PBMC-extracted RNA yielded the TCR library. All patients originated from an endocrinology department located in Xi'an, China. This clonotype was obtained from a female donor with Graves disease. The sample here was peripheral blood mononuclear cells (PBMCs), taken when the disease was refractory, from a patient treated with antithyroid drugs.

The CDR3 coding sequence is TGTGCCAGCAGCCCCCGCGTTCGCTCCTACGAGCAGTACTTC. It translates to CASSPRVRSYEQYF. V usage is TRBV9 and J usage is TRBJ2-7; D is ambiguous. V lost 4 bases and J 0 bases, leaving 11 bases between the germline ends. From germline, CDR1 is SGDLS and CDR2 YYNGEE. The CDR3 length is 14 residues.